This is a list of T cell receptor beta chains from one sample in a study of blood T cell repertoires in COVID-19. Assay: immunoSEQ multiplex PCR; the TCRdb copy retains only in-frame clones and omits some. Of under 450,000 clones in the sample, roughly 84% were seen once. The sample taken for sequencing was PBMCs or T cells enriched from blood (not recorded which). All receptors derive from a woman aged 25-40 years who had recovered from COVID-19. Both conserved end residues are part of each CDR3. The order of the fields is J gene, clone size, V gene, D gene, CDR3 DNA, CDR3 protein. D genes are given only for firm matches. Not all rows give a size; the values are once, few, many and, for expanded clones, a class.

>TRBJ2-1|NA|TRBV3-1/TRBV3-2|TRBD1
TGTGCCAGCAGCCAACCAGGGGGCTCCTACAATGAGCAGTTCTTC
CASSQPGGSYNEQFF
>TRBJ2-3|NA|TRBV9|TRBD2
TGTGCCAGCACCTCAACCCCAGCGGGGGCCTACACAGATACGCAGTATTTT
CASTSTPAGAYTDTQYF
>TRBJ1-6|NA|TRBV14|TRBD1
TGTGCCAGCAGCCAAGGTTTGGGACAGAATTCACCCCTCCACTTT
CASSQGLGQNSPLHF
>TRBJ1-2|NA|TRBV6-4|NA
TGTGCCAGCAGTAGGTCGGGAACCTATGGCTACACCTTC
CASSRSGTYGYTF
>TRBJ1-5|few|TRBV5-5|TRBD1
TGTGCCAGCAGGCCGACAGGGCTCGGCAATCAGCCCCAGCATTTT
CASRPTGLGNQPQHF
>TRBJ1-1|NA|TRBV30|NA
TGTGCCTGGAGTCCTGGGGGGGGTGGAATGAACACTGAAGCTTTCTTT
CAWSPGGGGMNTEAFF
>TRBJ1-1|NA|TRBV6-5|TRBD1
TGTGCCAGCATCCGACAGGGGGGAGGGACTGAAGCTTTCTTT
CASIRQGGGTEAFF
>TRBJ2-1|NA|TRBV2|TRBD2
TGTGCCAGCATCGGATGGGTGGCTAGCGGGAACAATGAGCAGTTCTTC
CASIGWVASGNNEQFF
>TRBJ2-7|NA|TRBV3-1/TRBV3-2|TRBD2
TGTGCCAGCAGCCAAGATCGGGACTATCCCACCTACGAGCAGTACTTC
CASSQDRDYPTYEQYF
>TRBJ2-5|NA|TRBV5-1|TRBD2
TGCGCCAGCAGCTCTAGCGGAGCTGACCGGGAGACCCAGTACTTC
CASSSSGADRETQYF
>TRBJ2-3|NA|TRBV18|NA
TGTGCCAGCTCACCAGTCCAGCGGCCCACAGATACGCAGTATTTT
CASSPVQRPTDTQYF
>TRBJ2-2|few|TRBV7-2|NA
TGTGCCAGCAGCTTTGACGCCCGGAGGGCCGGGGAGCTGTTTTTT
CASSFDARRAGELFF
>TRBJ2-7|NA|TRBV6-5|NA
TGTGCCAGCAGTCCGGGGTTTAACGACGAGCAGTACTTC
CASSPGFNDEQYF
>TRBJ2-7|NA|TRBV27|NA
TGTGCCAGCAGCCAAGCCGTTTCCTACGAGCAGTACTTC
CASSQAVSYEQYF
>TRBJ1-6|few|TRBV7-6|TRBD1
TGTGCCAGCAGTCCACAGGGGGGATATAATTCACCCCTCCACTTT
CASSPQGGYNSPLHF
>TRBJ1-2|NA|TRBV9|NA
TGTGCCAGCAAAGGATCGGGTGAGGCTGGCTACACCTTC
CASKGSGEAGYTF
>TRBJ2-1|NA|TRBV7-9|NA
TGTGCCAGCAGCTTAGGAGCAGGGTCCGACAATGAGCAGTTCTTC
CASSLGAGSDNEQFF
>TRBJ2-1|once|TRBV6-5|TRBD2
TGTGCCAGCAGTTACCTAGCGGGGGGGCACAATGAGCAGTTCTTC
CASSYLAGGHNEQFF
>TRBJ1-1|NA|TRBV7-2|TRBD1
TGTGCCAGCAGCTCCCAGGGGGCGGGTACTGAAGCTTTCTTT
CASSSQGAGTEAFF
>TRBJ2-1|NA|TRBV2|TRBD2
TGTGCCAGCACTGAAGGGCCTAGCGGGAGCGAAAGCTCCTACAATGAGCAGTTCTTC
CASTEGPSGSESSYNEQFF
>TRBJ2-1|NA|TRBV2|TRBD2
TGTGCCAGCAGTGTTTGGCTAGCGGGGCTCCGGGACAATGAGCAGTTCTTC
CASSVWLAGLRDNEQFF
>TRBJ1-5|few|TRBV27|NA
TGTGCCAGCAGTCCGTCTTGGGGGGGCAATCAGCCCCAGCATTTT
CASSPSWGGNQPQHF
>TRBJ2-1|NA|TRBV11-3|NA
TGTGCCAGCAGTCAAACCTACAATGAGCAGTTCTTC
CASSQTYNEQFF
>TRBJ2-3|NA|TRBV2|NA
TGTGCCAGCAGTGGTGGGGGGGGCAGAGATACGCAGTATTTT
CASSGGGGRDTQYF
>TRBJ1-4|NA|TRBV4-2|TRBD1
TGTGCCAGCAGCCCAGGACAGGGGAGGTTGCCTAATGAAAAACTGTTTTTT
CASSPGQGRLPNEKLFF
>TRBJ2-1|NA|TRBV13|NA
TGTGCCAGCAGCTTACTGGGGAGCTCCTACAATGAGCAGTTCTTC
CASSLLGSSYNEQFF
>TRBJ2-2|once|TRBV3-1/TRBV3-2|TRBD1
TGTGCCAGCAGCACCCATACAGGGGTGGCCGGGGAGCTGTTTTTT
CASSTHTGVAGELFF
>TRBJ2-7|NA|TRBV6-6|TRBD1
TGTGCCAGCAGTTCCGGGACAGGGAGGCACGAGCAGTACTTC
CASSSGTGRHEQYF
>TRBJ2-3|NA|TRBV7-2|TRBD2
TGTGCCAGCAGTGGGACTAGCGGCCTGGATACGCAGTATTTT
CASSGTSGLDTQYF
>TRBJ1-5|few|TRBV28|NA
TGTGCCAGCAGTTTATTGTATAGCAATCAGCCCCAGCATTTT
CASSLLYSNQPQHF
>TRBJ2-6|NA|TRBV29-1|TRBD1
TGCAGCGTTGGAGGCAGGGGGCTGGTTGGGGCCAACGTCCTGACTTTC
CSVGGRGLVGANVLTF
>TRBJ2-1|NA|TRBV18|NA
TGTGCCATGGGAGAGGGCGCCTACAATGAGCAGTTCTTC
CAMGEGAYNEQFF
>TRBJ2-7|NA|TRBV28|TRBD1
TGTGCCAGCAGTGGACAGGGGGAGTACGAGCAGTACTTC
CASSGQGEYEQYF